The rows below give T cell receptor beta chains drawn from one sample of a study of OX40 agonist ivuxolimab in advanced cancers. Only in-frame clones appear in the TCRdb table, and some are missing; sequencing was by immunoSEQ multiplex PCR. The sample lists over 100,000 clones, approximately 94% occurring once. The starting material was CD4+ or CD8+ T cells sorted from blood, obtained in a trial of the OX40 agonist ivuxolimab. Source of these receptors: an adult with an advanced solid tumor such as melanoma, head and neck, liver or kidney cancer. Both conserved end residues are part of each CDR3. Each record gives: J gene, clone size, D gene, V gene, CDR3 DNA, CDR3 protein. A D gene is named only where the DNA matches it firmly. Part of the rows lack a size; the others show once, few, many or a class for expanded clones.

J gene: TRBJ2-5; clone size: -; D gene: -; V gene: TRBV18; CDR3 DNA: TGTGCCAGCTCACCAGGAGACTTGGGGGAGACCCAGTACTTC; CDR3 protein: CASSPGDLGETQYF
J gene: TRBJ1-1; clone size: -; D gene: -; V gene: TRBV7-9; CDR3 DNA: TGTGCCAGCAGCTTAGCGGGGAACACTGAAGCTTTCTTT; CDR3 protein: CASSLAGNTEAFF
J gene: TRBJ2-2; clone size: -; D gene: TRBD2; V gene: TRBV7-8; CDR3 DNA: TGTGCCAGCAGCTTAGCTAGCGGGGGGATCACCGGGGAGCTGTTTTTT; CDR3 protein: CASSLASGGITGELFF
J gene: TRBJ2-3; clone size: -; D gene: TRBD2; V gene: TRBV14; CDR3 DNA: TGTGCCAGCAGAGCGGGAGGTCGGGCGCAGTATTTT; CDR3 protein: CASRAGGRAQYF
J gene: TRBJ1-5; clone size: -; D gene: -; V gene: TRBV10-3; CDR3 DNA: TGTGCCATCAGGCAGGGAGATGGTAATCAGCCCCAGCATTTT; CDR3 protein: CAIRQGDGNQPQHF
J gene: TRBJ2-7; clone size: -; D gene: TRBD1; V gene: TRBV5-6; CDR3 DNA: TGTGCCAGCAGCTTGGGGGACAGGGGGCACGAGCAGTACTTC; CDR3 protein: CASSLGDRGHEQYF
J gene: TRBJ2-2; clone size: -; D gene: -; V gene: TRBV2; CDR3 DNA: TGTGCCACCCTGGCCCAGGGAATTTTGGGGGAGCTGTTTTTT; CDR3 protein: CATLAQGILGELFF
J gene: TRBJ1-6; clone size: -; D gene: TRBD1; V gene: TRBV2; CDR3 DNA: TGTGCCAGCATTAGGGACAGGGGAGGGTCACCCCTCCACTTT; CDR3 protein: CASIRDRGGSPLHF
J gene: TRBJ2-7; clone size: -; D gene: -; V gene: TRBV19; CDR3 DNA: TGTGCCAGTAGTATAGGAGGGAGCTCCTACGAGCAGTACTTC; CDR3 protein: CASSIGGSSYEQYF
J gene: TRBJ2-3; clone size: -; D gene: -; V gene: TRBV7-2; CDR3 DNA: TGTGCCAGCAGCTTAGGAGCCCCTGTGGCAGATACGCAGTATTTT; CDR3 protein: CASSLGAPVADTQYF
J gene: TRBJ1-2; clone size: -; D gene: -; V gene: TRBV7-2; CDR3 DNA: TGTGCCAGCAGCTTCTGGACCCTAAACTATGGCTACACCTTC; CDR3 protein: CASSFWTLNYGYTF
J gene: TRBJ2-7; clone size: -; D gene: TRBD2; V gene: TRBV18; CDR3 DNA: TGTGCCAGCTCTCCCTCGACTAGCGGGAGAGGCTACGAGCAGTACTTC; CDR3 protein: CASSPSTSGRGYEQYF
J gene: TRBJ2-6; clone size: -; D gene: TRBD1; V gene: TRBV5-1; CDR3 DNA: TGCGCCAGCAGCTTGGCCGCGCCCGGACTTGGACAGGTACTTTCTAAGGCCAACGTCCTGACTTTC; CDR3 protein: CASSLAAPGLGQVLSKANVLTF
J gene: TRBJ2-1; clone size: -; D gene: TRBD1; V gene: TRBV6-6; CDR3 DNA: TGTGCCAGCTTAGACGGGACAGCCTACAATGAGCAGTTCTTC; CDR3 protein: CASLDGTAYNEQFF
J gene: TRBJ2-5; clone size: -; D gene: -; V gene: TRBV20-1; CDR3 DNA: TGCAGTGCTAGTGTGCAAGAGACCCAGTACTTC; CDR3 protein: CSASVQETQYF
J gene: TRBJ1-1; clone size: -; D gene: -; V gene: TRBV30; CDR3 DNA: TGTGCCTGGAGCGGGACCGCATTGAACACTGAAGCTTTCTTT; CDR3 protein: CAWSGTALNTEAFF
J gene: TRBJ1-2; clone size: -; D gene: -; V gene: TRBV7-9; CDR3 DNA: TGTGCCAGCAGCTTAGTCCGGGGACAAGGCTATGGCTACACCTTC; CDR3 protein: CASSLVRGQGYGYTF
J gene: TRBJ1-2; clone size: -; D gene: -; V gene: TRBV27; CDR3 DNA: TGTGCCAGCAGTCCACTCCAACAGGGATACGGTGGCTTCTATGGCTACACCTTC; CDR3 protein: CASSPLQQGYGGFYGYTF
J gene: TRBJ1-6; clone size: -; D gene: -; V gene: TRBV6-6; CDR3 DNA: TGTGCCAGCAGTTACACGGATTATAATTCACCCCTCCACTTT; CDR3 protein: CASSYTDYNSPLHF
J gene: TRBJ2-5; clone size: -; D gene: -; V gene: TRBV29-1; CDR3 DNA: TGCAGCGTTGGTGGGCTTCAAGAGACCCAGTACTTC; CDR3 protein: CSVGGLQETQYF
J gene: TRBJ2-2; clone size: -; D gene: TRBD2; V gene: TRBV19; CDR3 DNA: TGTGCCAGTAGTATCCTCCCGGGACTAGCGGGGCTGAACACCGGGGAGCTGTTTTTT; CDR3 protein: CASSILPGLAGLNTGELFF
J gene: TRBJ1-3; clone size: -; D gene: -; V gene: TRBV7-2; CDR3 DNA: TGTGCCAGCAGTTTAGGGGGTTCTGGAAACACCATATATTTT; CDR3 protein: CASSLGGSGNTIYF
J gene: TRBJ2-7; clone size: -; D gene: -; V gene: TRBV21-1; CDR3 DNA: TGTGCCAGCAGCAAAGGAGAAGGTCAAGCGGGAATCGGCGAGCAGTACTTC; CDR3 protein: CASSKGEGQAGIGEQYF
J gene: TRBJ2-7; clone size: once; D gene: -; V gene: TRBV21-1; CDR3 DNA: TGTGCCAGCAGCAAAGGCCGGGGGGCGAAGGACGAGCAGTACTTC; CDR3 protein: CASSKGRGAKDEQYF
J gene: TRBJ1-3; clone size: -; D gene: -; V gene: TRBV5-4; CDR3 DNA: TGTGCCAGCACCTATTCGGAGGACACCATATATTTT; CDR3 protein: CASTYSEDTIYF
J gene: TRBJ1-5; clone size: -; D gene: -; V gene: TRBV5-8; CDR3 DNA: TGTGCCAGCTTGCGGGGGATGAACCAGAATCAGCCCCAGCATTTT; CDR3 protein: CASLRGMNQNQPQHF
J gene: TRBJ2-3; clone size: -; D gene: -; V gene: TRBV7-2; CDR3 DNA: TGTGCCAGCAGCCCCACAGGGCGGGGTACAGATACGCAGTATTTT; CDR3 protein: CASSPTGRGTDTQYF
J gene: TRBJ1-1; clone size: -; D gene: -; V gene: TRBV5-1; CDR3 DNA: TGCGCCAGCAGCCCTGCCCCCTCGGGGGCGGACACTGAAGCTTTCTTT; CDR3 protein: CASSPAPSGADTEAFF
J gene: TRBJ1-1; clone size: -; D gene: -; V gene: TRBV7-2; CDR3 DNA: TGTGCCAGCAGCTTAGGGAGTCGGGCAGGGACTGAAGCTTTCTTT; CDR3 protein: CASSLGSRAGTEAFF
J gene: TRBJ1-2; clone size: -; D gene: -; V gene: TRBV7-2; CDR3 DNA: TGTGCCAGCAGCATGGACGTTGACTATGGCTACACCTTC; CDR3 protein: CASSMDVDYGYTF
J gene: TRBJ1-5; clone size: -; D gene: -; V gene: TRBV5-1; CDR3 DNA: TGCGCCAGCAGCCTGGACACCAGCAATCAGCCCCAGCATTTT; CDR3 protein: CASSLDTSNQPQHF
J gene: TRBJ1-1; clone size: -; D gene: -; V gene: TRBV2; CDR3 DNA: TGTGCCAGCAGTGACGGGGCAGGGGATGAAGCTTTCTTT; CDR3 protein: CASSDGAGDEAFF
J gene: TRBJ2-7; clone size: -; D gene: TRBD1; V gene: TRBV10-3; CDR3 DNA: TGTGCCACCCCGGGACAGGGAAGTATCCACTACGAGCAGTACTTC; CDR3 protein: CATPGQGSIHYEQYF
J gene: TRBJ2-7; clone size: -; D gene: -; V gene: TRBV5-4; CDR3 DNA: TGTGCCAGCAGCTTGTACGGGAGAGGATACGAGCAGTACTTC; CDR3 protein: CASSLYGRGYEQYF
J gene: TRBJ2-1; clone size: -; D gene: -; V gene: TRBV29-1; CDR3 DNA: TGCAGCGTTGAAGGGGCCATCTGGGAGCAGTTCTTC; CDR3 protein: CSVEGAIWEQFF
J gene: TRBJ2-7; clone size: -; D gene: TRBD2; V gene: TRBV7-9; CDR3 DNA: TGTGCCAGCAGCTTAGTTATTAGCGGGATCGAGCAGTACTTC; CDR3 protein: CASSLVISGIEQYF
J gene: TRBJ1-4; clone size: once; D gene: -; V gene: TRBV5-1; CDR3 DNA: TGCGCCAGCAGCTTGGGGGTACTTGCAACTAATGAAAAACTGTTTTTT; CDR3 protein: CASSLGVLATNEKLFF
J gene: TRBJ2-1; clone size: -; D gene: TRBD2; V gene: TRBV19; CDR3 DNA: TGTGCCAGTAGTACCCGCGGGGGGTCCTACAATGAGCAGTTCTTC; CDR3 protein: CASSTRGGSYNEQFF
J gene: TRBJ1-5; clone size: -; D gene: -; V gene: TRBV19; CDR3 DNA: TGTGCCAGTAGCACATATCAAAGGACAGTTATCAATCAGCCCCAGCATTTT; CDR3 protein: CASSTYQRTVINQPQHF
J gene: TRBJ2-2; clone size: -; D gene: -; V gene: TRBV5-1; CDR3 DNA: TGCGCCAGCAGAGGGGGTGCGGACACCGGGGAGCTGTTTTTT; CDR3 protein: CASRGGADTGELFF
J gene: TRBJ2-1; clone size: once; D gene: -; V gene: TRBV5-1; CDR3 DNA: TGCGCCAGCAGCCAACAGGGCAATGAGCAGTTCTTC; CDR3 protein: CASSQQGNEQFF
J gene: TRBJ2-5; clone size: -; D gene: -; V gene: TRBV7-2; CDR3 DNA: TGTGCCAGCAGCCCCCCCGGGATAGCGGTACAAGAGACCCAGTACTTC; CDR3 protein: CASSPPGIAVQETQYF
J gene: TRBJ2-7; clone size: -; D gene: TRBD2; V gene: TRBV2; CDR3 DNA: TGTGCCAGCACCCAGCGGGAGGAGTCCTACGAGCAGTACTTC; CDR3 protein: CASTQREESYEQYF
J gene: TRBJ2-3; clone size: -; D gene: -; V gene: TRBV7-2; CDR3 DNA: TGTGCCAGCAGCCCCCGGCTAGCCGCCACAGATACGCAGTATTTT; CDR3 protein: CASSPRLAATDTQYF
J gene: TRBJ1-5; clone size: -; D gene: -; V gene: TRBV28; CDR3 DNA: TGTGCCAGCAGTCCACCGGGGTATAGCAATCAGCCCCAGCATTTT; CDR3 protein: CASSPPGYSNQPQHF
J gene: TRBJ1-5; clone size: -; D gene: -; V gene: TRBV27; CDR3 DNA: TGTGCCAGCAGTTTAGGGCATATAGGTCAGCCCCAGCATTTT; CDR3 protein: CASSLGHIGQPQHF
J gene: TRBJ2-1; clone size: -; D gene: -; V gene: TRBV5-1; CDR3 DNA: TGCGCCAGCAGCTTTCTGACACCCCCACTCCCCAATGAGCAGTTCTTC; CDR3 protein: CASSFLTPPLPNEQFF
J gene: TRBJ1-2; clone size: -; D gene: TRBD1; V gene: TRBV18; CDR3 DNA: TGTGCCAGCTCTGCGTTTGAAGGGGGCACCCTTGGCTACACCTTC; CDR3 protein: CASSAFEGGTLGYTF
J gene: TRBJ1-1; clone size: -; D gene: -; V gene: TRBV29-1; CDR3 DNA: TGCAGCGCGACAGCAAACACTGAAGCTTTCTTT; CDR3 protein: CSATANTEAFF
J gene: TRBJ1-2; clone size: -; D gene: -; V gene: TRBV18; CDR3 DNA: TGTGCCAGCTCATCGCAGGGTGACTATGGCTACACCTTC; CDR3 protein: CASSSQGDYGYTF
J gene: TRBJ1-1; clone size: -; D gene: -; V gene: TRBV10-3; CDR3 DNA: TGTGCCATCAGTCCACAGGGAATGAACACTGAAGCTTTCTTT; CDR3 protein: CAISPQGMNTEAFF